These T cell receptor beta chains were read from a single sample in a study of blood T cell repertoires in COVID-19. Measured with immunoSEQ multiplex PCR; TCRdb has only the in-frame clones, and not every one. The repertoire holds about 180,000 clones, with over 70% as singletons. Material for sequencing was PBMCs or T cells enriched from blood (not recorded which). The receptors shown here come from a man between 60 and 75 years old who had been exposed to COVID-19. The CDR3 runs from the conserved cysteine through the conserved F or W. Where a row states a size, it is once, few, many or the class of an expanded clone; other rows omit it.

clone size	V gene	J gene	CDR3 protein
.	TRBV7-8	TRBJ2-7	CASSLGRGTGGQKEYF
.	TRBV27	TRBJ2-1	CASRPSISNEQFF
.	TRBV6-5	TRBJ1-1	CASSQRLINTEAFF
many	TRBV6-5	TRBJ2-1	CASSHRLAGVVEQFF
.	TRBV5-8	TRBJ2-7	CASELKAGPSYEQYF
.	TRBV27	TRBJ2-6	CASSAYGSGANVLTF
.	TRBV27	TRBJ2-5	CASSRTGGDFQETQYF
.	TRBV28	TRBJ1-4	CASAQGTVNEKLFF
.	TRBV27	TRBJ2-3	CASSLRDYPQRTDTQYF
.	TRBV6-5	TRBJ2-3	CASRGSGISTDTQYF
once	TRBV27	TRBJ1-1	CASSLVLQGTAFF
.	TRBV19	TRBJ1-2	CASGPRVGYGYTF
.	TRBV27	TRBJ2-7	CASRPSGRVGEQYF
few	TRBV7-2	TRBJ2-1	CASSLAGTSGTNEQFF
.	TRBV6-6	TRBJ1-6	CASSYAGGNSPLHF
.	TRBV9	TRBJ2-3	CASSAYSGTARDTQYF
.	TRBV19	TRBJ2-2	CASSIEVNTGELFF
.	TRBV15	TRBJ1-6	CATSTSGTGNSPLHF
.	TRBV7-9	TRBJ1-4	CASSSPGGTYEKLFF
.	TRBV7-2	TRBJ1-5	CASSLGDRSNQPQHF
.	TRBV28	TRBJ1-2	CASRESYGYTF
.	TRBV9	TRBJ2-7	CASSRTSGYYEQYF
.	TRBV19	TRBJ2-7	CASSIDLSRTGEAYEQYF
.	TRBV19	TRBJ2-5	CASSIQPQGGTETQYF
.	TRBV10-1	TRBJ2-1	CASSESGQGIEGVRYNEQFF
.	TRBV5-1	TRBJ2-2	CASSLTPGTNTGELFF
.	TRBV12-3/TRBV12-4	TRBJ1-5	CASSDGGQPQHF
.	TRBV5-1	TRBJ1-2	CASSPDRAYGYTF
.	TRBV18	TRBJ2-7	CASSPDSEQYF
.	TRBV19	TRBJ2-6	CASSIVSSGANVLTF
.	TRBV3-1/TRBV3-2	TRBJ2-7	CASSRTSGRGVQYF
.	TRBV4-3	TRBJ2-5	CASSRELAEPETQYF
.	TRBV9	TRBJ1-6	CASSPQQGGYNSPLHF
.	TRBV19	TRBJ1-3	CASRTPGQGSGNTIYF
once	TRBV4-3	TRBJ1-2	CASSQDRGAYYGYTF
few	TRBV28	TRBJ1-2	CASRSRGGYTF
.	TRBV5-1	TRBJ2-3	CASSLSGGNLDTQYF
once	TRBV5-6	TRBJ2-7	CASSTTSGGRSSYEQYF
.	TRBV28	TRBJ1-5	CATATGGKNQPQHF
few	TRBV13	TRBJ2-1	CASSRTSGNEQFF
once	TRBV28	TRBJ1-5	CASSFQGAGNQPQHF
many	TRBV27	TRBJ1-1	CASKDRGLWELNTEAFF
.	TRBV6-1	TRBJ1-2	CASSEGAVPGYTF
.	TRBV2	TRBJ1-1	CAYQDGGVYTEAFF
.	TRBV7-6	TRBJ1-2	CASSTGQGVYGYTF
.	TRBV27	TRBJ2-7	CASSTNRAPYEQYF
.	TRBV28	TRBJ2-1	CASSSRLAGVSSVTYNEQFF
.	TRBV5-1	TRBJ1-3	CASSQGVGTGNTIYF
.	TRBV2	TRBJ2-2	CASSPRTRGTGELFF